The 11 T cell receptor beta chains given below trace back to one sample, sequenced in a study of blood T cell repertoires in COVID-19. Method: immunoSEQ multiplex PCR; TCRdb's copy keeps in-frame clones and lacks some. The sample yields around 200,000 clones, under 90% seen once. The sequenced sample was peripheral blood. These receptors were collected from a human donor in a cohort sampled during active COVID-19.

The V call is TRBV5-5, the J call TRBJ1-1; D is perhaps TRBD1 (5 bases). Germline-derived CDR1 and CDR2 are SGHKS and YYEKEE (reference sequence). Trimming removed 4 bases at V and 1 base at J, with 17 bases between. This CDR3 is built from 16 residues. The CDR3 reads CASSPVWGVGNTEAFF. The DNA for the CDR3 is TGTGCCAGCAGCCCCGTTTGGGGGGTTGGGAACACTGAAGCTTTCTTT.

In DNA, the CDR3 is TGTGCCAGTAGTCTCCCGCCAAGGGGGAATCAGCCCCAGCATTTT. It codes for CASSLPPRGNQPQHF. The chain carries TRBV19 and TRBJ1-5, with D tentatively TRBD1 (6 bases). The CDR3 runs to 15 residues. V was pared by 5 bases and J by 4 bases, with 15 bases between. From germline, CDR1 is LNHDA and CDR2 SQIVND (reference sequence).

This clone was picked up one time. CDR3 coding DNA: TGCGCCAGCAGCTGGACAGGGAATGAGCAGTACTTC. Residues: CASSWTGNEQYF. The gene calls are TRBV5-1 and TRBJ2-7; 8 positions match TRBD1. The junction had 3 bases not matched to a gene; V was cut back by 3 bases and J by 7 bases. CDR3 length: 12 residues. CDR1 SGHRS and CDR2 YFSETQ come from the germline V gene.

CDR3 sequence (DNA): TGTGCCAGCAGCGCCCGGGACAGGCCAAATGAAAAACTGTTTTTT. It translates to CASSARDRPNEKLFF. The V call is TRBV9, the J call TRBJ1-4; 8 bases are shared with TRBD1. Losses at the gene ends were 3 bases for V and 5 bases for J; bases not matched to a gene: 6. The CDR3 is 15 residues long. Germline lookup yields CDR1 SGDLS and CDR2 YYNGEE.

The rearrangement links TRBV9 to TRBJ2-2, with D maybe TRBD1 (5 bases). V was clipped by 0 bases and J by 5 bases, with 8 bases between them. Germline lookup yields CDR1 SGDLS and CDR2 YYNGEE. There are 14 residues in the CDR3. CDR3 in DNA: TGTGCCAGCAGCGTAGTAGGGGCAACCGGGGAGCTGTTTTTT. It translates to CASSVVGATGELFF.

V is TRBV3-1 (or the pseudogene TRBV3-2) and J is TRBJ2-5; D is possibly TRBD2 (7 bases). This CDR3 spans 17 amino acids. Trimming stripped 0 bases from V and 4 bases from J, with 18 bases between. Germline V gives CDR1 LGHDT, CDR2 YNNKEL (reference sequence). CDR3: CASSQDTSTGGGETQYF. The CDR3 region has the DNA TGTGCCAGCAGCCAAGATACCTCCACGGGGGGCGGAGAGACCCAGTACTTC.

The chain uses TRBV3-1 (or the pseudogene TRBV3-2) and TRBJ2-1, with 8 bases identical to TRBD1. The V gene's germline CDR1 is LGHDT and CDR2 YNNKEL (reference sequence). The CDR3 totals 14 residues. V lost 0 bases to trimming and J lost 8 bases; unmatched junction nucleotides: 3. CDR3 region: CASSQDNRGYEQFF. CDR3 DNA: TGTGCCAGCAGCCAAGATAACAGGGGGTATGAGCAGTTCTTC.

The chain has TRBV7-9 and TRBJ2-3; D is possibly TRBD1 (5 bases). The CDR3 contains 15 residues. Germline CDR1 is SEHNR and CDR2 is FQNEAQ (reference sequence). V was trimmed by 3 bases and J by 1 base, leaving 11 bases between them. CDR3: CASSFSGLGTDTQYF. CDR3 nucleotide sequence: TGTGCCAGCAGCTTTTCAGGGCTAGGCACAGATACGCAGTATTTT.

The CDR3 sequence: CASSLEGQRDEQYF. The CDR3 DNA reads as TGCGCCAGCAGCTTGGAGGGACAGCGAGACGAGCAGTACTTC. The chain combines TRBV5-1 with TRBJ2-7; 7 nucleotides agree with TRBD1. J was trimmed by 5 bases and V by 0 bases; bases with no gene match: 5. The CDR3 contains 14 residues. Germline values: CDR1 SGHRS, CDR2 YFSETQ.

The chain joins TRBV21-1 to TRBJ2-1; the table's D call, TRBD1, has no DNA check behind it. TRBV21-1 is flagged as a pseudogene. The CDR3 runs 20 residues. DNA of the CDR3: TGTGCCAGCAGCAAAGGAGGAGACAGACGTCGTGGGCTTCTATACAATGAGCAGTTCTTC. This codes for CASSKGGDRRRGLLYNEQFF.

The chain couples TRBV2 to TRBJ2-1, with 7 bases identical to TRBD1. The trim removed 8 bases at V and 9 bases at J, leaving 7 bases unmatched. CDR3 size: 12 residues. Germline V lookup: CDR1 SNHLY, CDR2 FYNNEI. The CDR3 nucleotides are TGTGCCAGCTATGGGACAGTAAGTGAGCAGTTCTTC. The encoded protein is CASYGTVSEQFF.